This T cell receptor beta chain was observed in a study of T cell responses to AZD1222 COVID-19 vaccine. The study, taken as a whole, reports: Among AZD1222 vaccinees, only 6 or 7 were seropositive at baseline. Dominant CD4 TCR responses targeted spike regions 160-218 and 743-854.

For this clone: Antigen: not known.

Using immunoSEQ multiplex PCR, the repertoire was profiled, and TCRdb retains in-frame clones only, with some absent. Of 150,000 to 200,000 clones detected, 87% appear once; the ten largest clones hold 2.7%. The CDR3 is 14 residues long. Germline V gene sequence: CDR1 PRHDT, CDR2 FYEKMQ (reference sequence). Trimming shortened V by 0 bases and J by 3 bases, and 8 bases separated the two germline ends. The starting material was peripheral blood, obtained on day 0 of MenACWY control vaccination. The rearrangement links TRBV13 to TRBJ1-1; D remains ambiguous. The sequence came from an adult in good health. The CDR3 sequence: CASSLGLSDTEAFF. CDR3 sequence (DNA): TGTGCCAGCAGCTTAGGCCTGTCAGACACTGAAGCTTTCTTT.